Listed below are T cell receptor beta chains from one sample, sequenced in a study of shared clonotypes between healthy human individuals. The table came from immunoSEQ multiplex PCR; TCRdb's copy has only in-frame clones and leaves some out. The sample shows some 650,000 clones, approximately 97% of them seen only once. Input material: naive CD4+ T cells sorted from blood. All receptors derive from a woman aged 25 to 39 in good health. Both conserved end residues are part of each CDR3. The order of the fields is V gene, CDR3 length, J gene, clone size, D gene, CDR3 DNA, CDR3 protein. A D gene is named only where the DNA matches it firmly. Rows give clone size only sometimes, using once, few, many, or a class for an expanded clone.

v_gene: TRBV2
len: 14
j_gene: TRBJ1-2
abundance: once
d_gene: TRBD1
CDR3nt: TGTGCCAGCAGCGCGACAGGGGGCGACGGTGGCTACACCTTC
CDR3aa: CASSATGGDGGYTF

v_gene: TRBV20-1
len: 11
j_gene: TRBJ1-6
abundance: .
d_gene: .
CDR3nt: TGCAGTGCTAGAGGGCGCTCACCCCTCCACTTT
CDR3aa: CSARGRSPLHF

v_gene: TRBV28
len: 13
j_gene: TRBJ1-5
abundance: once
d_gene: .
CDR3nt: TGTGCCAGCAGGGAGGGCCCGATTCAGCCCCAGCATTTT
CDR3aa: CASREGPIQPQHF

v_gene: TRBV27
len: 15
j_gene: TRBJ1-5
abundance: .
d_gene: TRBD1
CDR3nt: TGTGCCAGCAGTTTATCAGACAGGGCCAATCAGCCCCAGCATTTT
CDR3aa: CASSLSDRANQPQHF

v_gene: TRBV6-6
len: 13
j_gene: TRBJ1-1
abundance: .
d_gene: .
CDR3nt: TGTGCCAGCATCCCGAGGGGTTTCACTGAAGCTTTCTTT
CDR3aa: CASIPRGFTEAFF

v_gene: TRBV6-1
len: 14
j_gene: TRBJ2-7
abundance: .
d_gene: TRBD1
CDR3nt: TGTGCCAGCAGTTTACCCGGGACAGGGGCGCGACTGATCTTC
CDR3aa: CASSLPGTGARLIF

v_gene: TRBV6-6
len: 14
j_gene: TRBJ2-7
abundance: .
d_gene: TRBD2
CDR3nt: TGTGCCAGCAGTTACGCTAGCGGGGAATACGAGCAGTACTTC
CDR3aa: CASSYASGEYEQYF

v_gene: TRBV4-1
len: 17
j_gene: TRBJ1-5
abundance: .
d_gene: .
CDR3nt: TGCGCCAGCAGCCCCTCCACGGACAGCCATCCCGTTGGGCCCCAGCATTTT
CDR3aa: CASSPSTDSHPVGPQHF

v_gene: TRBV18
len: 15
j_gene: TRBJ1-1
abundance: .
d_gene: TRBD1
CDR3nt: TGTGCCAGCTCACCCGGGACAGGGGGCAGCACTGAAGCTTTCTTT
CDR3aa: CASSPGTGGSTEAFF

v_gene: TRBV30
len: 15
j_gene: TRBJ2-2
abundance: .
d_gene: .
CDR3nt: TGTGCCTGGAGCCCCCCGGGACCTAGAGGCGGGGAGCTGTTTTTT
CDR3aa: CAWSPPGPRGGELFF

v_gene: TRBV20-1
len: 11
j_gene: TRBJ1-1
abundance: .
d_gene: TRBD1
CDR3nt: TGCAGGGGAGGGACAGCGAGTGAAGCTTTCTTT
CDR3aa: CRGGTASEAFF

v_gene: TRBV28
len: 12
j_gene: TRBJ2-7
abundance: .
d_gene: .
CDR3nt: TGTGCCAGCAGTCCCTTCGGTTACGAGCAGTACTTC
CDR3aa: CASSPFGYEQYF

v_gene: TRBV11-2
len: 13
j_gene: TRBJ1-2
abundance: .
d_gene: .
CDR3nt: TGTGCCAGCAGCTTGGGGTATAGCTATGGCTACACCTTC
CDR3aa: CASSLGYSYGYTF

v_gene: TRBV7-9
len: 18
j_gene: TRBJ2-5
abundance: .
d_gene: .
CDR3nt: TGTGCCAGCAGCCAACAGGGTTGGCTCGGCGGAAGACAAGAGACCCAGTACTTC
CDR3aa: CASSQQGWLGGRQETQYF

v_gene: TRBV5-1
len: 14
j_gene: TRBJ2-5
abundance: .
d_gene: .
CDR3nt: TGCGCCAGCAGCTTGTCGGGCCTCCAAGAGACCCAGTACTTC
CDR3aa: CASSLSGLQETQYF

v_gene: TRBV7-8
len: 16
j_gene: TRBJ2-7
abundance: .
d_gene: .
CDR3nt: TGTGCCAGCAGCCCGATATCGGGACTTAAAGACTACGAGCAGTACTTC
CDR3aa: CASSPISGLKDYEQYF

v_gene: TRBV28
len: 15
j_gene: TRBJ1-2
abundance: .
d_gene: .
CDR3nt: TGTGCCAGCAGTTTATTAAGCGGGGGGCTCGCTGGCTACACCTTC
CDR3aa: CASSLLSGGLAGYTF

v_gene: TRBV30
len: 13
j_gene: TRBJ1-5
abundance: .
d_gene: .
CDR3nt: TGTGCCTGGAGTGTACTGGGAAATCAGCCCCAGCATTTT
CDR3aa: CAWSVLGNQPQHF

v_gene: TRBV27
len: 10
j_gene: TRBJ2-3
abundance: .
d_gene: .
CDR3nt: TGTGCCAGCAGTTTATGGCCCCAGTATTTT
CDR3aa: CASSLWPQYF

v_gene: TRBV5-1
len: 15
j_gene: TRBJ2-7
abundance: .
d_gene: TRBD1
CDR3nt: TGCGCCAGCAGCTTGGAAGGACAGGGGGCCTACGAGCAGTACTTC
CDR3aa: CASSLEGQGAYEQYF

v_gene: TRBV7-3
len: 16
j_gene: TRBJ1-3
abundance: .
d_gene: .
CDR3nt: TGTGCCAGCAGCGAAACTGGGCAGCTTACTGGAAACACCATATATTTT
CDR3aa: CASSETGQLTGNTIYF

v_gene: TRBV9
len: 15
j_gene: TRBJ2-7
abundance: .
d_gene: TRBD2
CDR3nt: TGTGCCAGCAGCGTAGGTCTAGCGGGAGGGAGCGAGCAGTACTTC
CDR3aa: CASSVGLAGGSEQYF

v_gene: TRBV6-1
len: 14
j_gene: TRBJ2-3
abundance: .
d_gene: TRBD2
CDR3nt: TGTGCCAGCAGCCTAGCGGGAGATCCAGATACGCAGTATTTT
CDR3aa: CASSLAGDPDTQYF

v_gene: TRBV12-1
len: 15
j_gene: TRBJ2-3
abundance: .
d_gene: .
CDR3nt: TGTGCCAGCAACCCAGGACAGGGCTCCACAGATACGCAGTATTTT
CDR3aa: CASNPGQGSTDTQYF

v_gene: TRBV7-9
len: 16
j_gene: TRBJ2-1
abundance: .
d_gene: TRBD1
CDR3nt: TGTGCCAGCAGCTCCAACAGGGGCCTCTCCTACAATGAGCAGTTCTTC
CDR3aa: CASSSNRGLSYNEQFF